Presented here are 30 T cell receptor beta chains from one specimen sequenced in a study of OX40 agonist ivuxolimab in advanced cancers. Libraries were prepared by immunoSEQ multiplex PCR; TCRdb keeps only in-frame clonotypes and omits some of them. This table holds tens of thousands of clones, 70% to 90% found once. Sequenced here: CD4+ or CD8+ T cells sorted from blood, sampled in a trial of the OX40 agonist ivuxolimab. Source of these receptors: an adult with an advanced solid tumor such as melanoma, head and neck, liver or kidney cancer.

This chain uses TRBV5-1 with TRBJ2-7; D gene uncertain. Trimming left V 0 bases short and J 1 base short, with 8 bases between. The CDR3 consists of 14 residues. CDR1 SGHRS and CDR2 YFSETQ come from the germline V gene. The CDR3, as DNA: TGCGCCAGCAGCTTGGATACAGAGTCCTACGAGCAGTACGTC. It translates to CASSLDTESYEQYV.

The CDR3 spells CASSTSPGTRYEQYF. The CDR3 DNA reads as TGTGCCAGCAGCACTTCCCCGGGGACACGTTACGAGCAGTACTTC. The chain couples TRBV6-6 to TRBJ2-5; perhaps TRBD1 as D (6 bases). TRBJ2-7 matches the DNA end more closely, so the J call is doubtful. CDR3 size: 15 residues. Germline values: CDR1 MNHNY, CDR2 SVGAGI (reference sequence).

The chain combines TRBV7-8 with TRBJ1-3; possible D gene TRBD1, 6 bases. This CDR3 contains 16 residues. V was shortened by 1 base and J by 0 bases, with 10 bases between the two germline ends. The V gene's germline CDR1 is SGHVS and CDR2 FQNEAQ. This CDR3 reads CASSLVGGSSGNTIYF. The DNA of the CDR3 is TGTGCCAGCAGCTTAGTAGGGGGGAGCTCTGGAAACACCATATATTTT.

The CDR3 region has the DNA TGCGCCAGCAGCTTGAAGGGGGCAGACTATGGCTACACCTTC. Translating gives CASSLKGADYGYTF. The chain links TRBV5-1 to TRBJ1-2; 7 bases are shared with TRBD1. Unmatched junction bases numbered 3, after V lost 1 base and J lost 3 bases. The CDR3 extends over 14 amino acids. CDR1 SGHRS and CDR2 YFSETQ come from the germline V gene.

This chain joins TRBV5-1 and TRBJ2-1; the D gene is possibly TRBD2 (6 bases). Germline assignment: CDR1 SGHRS and CDR2 YFSETQ. The CDR3 covers 15 residues. V was pared by 0 bases and J by 4 bases, with 11 bases between. The CDR3: CASSLASGLYNEQFF. In nucleotides, the CDR3 is TGCGCCAGCAGCTTGGCCAGCGGGCTTTACAATGAGCAGTTCTTC.

The chain uses TRBV14 and TRBJ2-1; D is unclear. This CDR3 region has 14 residues. Trimming took off 5 bases at V and 3 bases at J, with 11 bases between the two ends. Germline lookup yields CDR1 SGHDN and CDR2 FVKESK. This CDR3 is CASSEQDLYNEQFF. The CDR3 bases are TGTGCCAGCAGCGAGCAGGACCTCTACAATGAGCAGTTCTTC. Drawing the rest from reference TRBV14 and TRBJ2-1, the complete variable domain is EAGVTQFPSHSVIEKGQTVTLRCDPISGHDNLYWYRRVMGKEIKFLLHFVKESKQDESGMPNNRFLAERTGGTYSTLKVQPAELEDSGVYFCASSEQDLYNEQFFGPGTRLTVL.

With respect to this clone: The sample has other DNA sequences that encode this CDR3 too. The CDR3 sequence is CASSHRLGTDTQYF. As DNA, the CDR3 is TGTGCCAGCAGTCACAGACTTGGCACAGATACGCAGTATTTT. The chain uses TRBV27 and TRBJ2-3; D is uncertain. Trimming shortened V by 5 bases and J by 1 base, and 10 bases separated the two germline ends. The CDR3 consists of 14 residues. Germline V gene lookup returns CDR1 MNHEY and CDR2 SMNVEV (reference sequence).

The CDR3 bases are TGCGCCAGCAGACGGGACAGGGGTGACACTGAAGCTTTCTTT. It codes for CASRRDRGDTEAFF. The chain recombines TRBV4-1 with TRBJ1-1; 10 positions agree with TRBD1. Germline lookup yields CDR1 MGHRA and CDR2 YSYEKL. With V trimmed by 6 bases and J by 3 bases, 4 bases remained unmatched. CDR3 length: 14 residues.

The rearrangement links TRBV6-6 to TRBJ2-1, with no clear D. CDR1 and CDR2 from the germline V gene are MNHNY and SVGAGI (reference sequence). Trimming stripped 8 bases from V and 0 bases from J, with 8 bases between. The CDR3 is 13 residues long. CDR3 nucleotides: TGTGCCAGCGGTACGAGCTCCTACAATGAGCAGTTCTTC. As protein: CASGTSSYNEQFF.

J is TRBJ2-1 and V is TRBV7-3, with 7 bases lining up with TRBD2. CDR1 is SGHTA and CDR2 is FQGTGA in the germline V gene. The CDR3 extends over 16 amino acids. J lost 6 bases, V lost 2 bases, and 10 bases had no gene match. The CDR3 loop reads CASSLRIGLAANEQFF. In nucleotides, the CDR3 is TGTGCCAGCAGCTTACGGATAGGGCTAGCGGCCAATGAGCAGTTCTTC.

The chain recombines TRBV5-6 with TRBJ2-1, with D unclear. Germline CDR1 and CDR2: SGHDT and YYEEEE. The CDR3 loop spans 16 amino acids. The V gene lost 1 base and the J gene lost 0 bases, with 11 bases spanning the gap. This CDR3 is CASSLWTVSSYNEQFF. Written as DNA, the CDR3 is TGTGCCAGCAGCTTGTGGACGGTTAGCTCCTACAATGAGCAGTTCTTC.

The chain employs TRBV5-5 and TRBJ2-5; D might be TRBD1 (5 bases). Germline V gene data show CDR1 as SGHKS and CDR2 as YYEKEE (reference sequence). Trimming shortened V by 4 bases and J by 0 bases, and 13 bases separated the two germline ends. This CDR3 spans 15 amino acids. The CDR3 spells CASSPTPGYQETQYF. In nucleotides, the CDR3 is TGTGCCAGCAGCCCGACCCCAGGGTACCAAGAGACCCAGTACTTC.

The chain is built from TRBV14 and TRBJ2-7; possibly TRBD1 for D (6 bases). The CDR3 spans 17 residues. Looked up from germline, CDR1 is SGHDN and CDR2 is FVKESK. V lost 0 bases and J 0 bases, leaving 15 bases between the germline ends. CDR3 protein: CASSQEADRDNSYEQYV. As DNA, the CDR3 is TGTGCCAGCAGCCAAGAAGCGGACCGGGACAACTCCTACGAGCAGTACGTC.

The chain joins TRBV7-8 to TRBJ2-2; D tentatively fits TRBD1 or TRBD2 (5 bases each). Trimming took off 0 bases at V and 4 bases at J, with 9 bases between the two ends. The CDR3 totals 15 residues. Germline CDR1 is SGHVS and CDR2 is FQNEAQ. CDR3 coding DNA: TGTGCCAGCAGCTTAGCGCACGGGGCCACCGGGGAGCTGTTTTTT. It yields the protein CASSLAHGATGELFF.

As for this clone: The junction and the germline gene differ at one end; a read error may be behind it. The chain links TRBV29-1 to TRBJ1-2; tentative D call: TRBD1 (5 bases). The CDR3 runs to 12 residues. Looked up from germline, CDR1 is SQVTM and CDR2 is ANQGSEA. CDR3 protein: CRVEWGGYGYTF. CDR3 coding DNA: TGCAGAGTTGAGTGGGGGGGGTATGGCTACACCTTC.

This clone is medium-sized in the sample. V is TRBV6-1 and J is TRBJ1-1; D is unresolved. Germline CDR1 reads MNHNS; CDR2 reads SASEGT. CDR3 length: 14 residues. The V and J ends lost 2 bases and 6 bases respectively, with 13 bases between them. In nucleotides, the CDR3 is TGTGCCAGCAGTGAATCGCTGGGTCGGGCTGAAGCTTTCTTT. It is translated as CASSESLGRAEAFF.

V is TRBV29-1 and J is TRBJ1-2, with TRBD1 matching over 8 bases. Germline V gene sequence: CDR1 SQVTM, CDR2 ANQGSEA. The CDR3 extends over 14 amino acids. The trim removed 6 bases at V and 2 bases at J, leaving 8 bases unmatched. CDR3 loop: CSVVATGVNYGYTF. The DNA for the CDR3 is TGCAGCGTGGTTGCGACAGGGGTAAACTATGGCTACACCTTC.

In DNA, the CDR3 is TGTGCCAGCAGCGCCGGACTAGCGGCCGAGTACGAGCAGTACTTC. Its translation: CASSAGLAAEYEQYF. V and J are TRBV11-2 and TRBJ2-7; TRBD2 aligns across 10 bases. The J segment lost 4 bases and the V segment lost 5 bases, leaving 8 bases of the junction unmatched. Per germline, CDR1 SGHAT and CDR2 FQNNGV. The CDR3 sequence is 15 residues long.

The chain carries TRBV7-2 and TRBJ1-5; the D is unclear. CDR1 is SGHTA and CDR2 is FQGNSA in the germline V gene. V was cut by 5 bases and J by 7 bases, with 12 bases left in between. This CDR3 has 13 residues. DNA of the CDR3: TGTGCCAGCAGCCGCGACCCGGAACAGCCCCAGCATTTT. This translates into CASSRDPEQPQHF.

V is TRBV16 and J is TRBJ2-7; D possibly matches TRBD1 or TRBD2 (6 bases each). In germline, CDR1 is KGHSY, CDR2 FQNENV. The CDR3 totals 14 residues. Trimming stripped 4 bases from V and 6 bases from J, with 16 bases between. DNA of the CDR3: TGTGCCAGCAGCCCCTATTACAGGGAGGCCGAGCAGTACGTC. Protein sequence: CASSPYYREAEQYV.

This clone has just one count. The chain recombines TRBV5-4 with TRBJ2-3, with unresolved D. This CDR3 contains 16 residues. Trimming took 4 bases from V and 2 from J, leaving 17 bases between them. Looked up from germline, CDR1 is SGHNT and CDR2 is YYREEE (reference sequence). The CDR3 nucleotides read TGTGCCAGCAGCGTTGGGGTGGGGTCCACCACAGATACGCAGTATTTT. Protein product: CASSVGVGSTTDTQYF.

The V gene is TRBV27, the J gene TRBJ1-1, with 8 bases identical to TRBD1. The CDR3 spans 14 residues. V shed 8 bases and J 4 bases; nucleotides not matched to a gene: 9. Germline V gives CDR1 MNHEY, CDR2 SMNVEV (reference sequence). This chain's CDR3 is CASGLRGPGTEAFF. For the CDR3, the DNA is TGTGCCAGCGGACTCAGGGGGCCGGGCACTGAAGCTTTCTTT.

This clone was counted once. This chain uses TRBV5-1 with TRBJ1-1; no clear D gene. The CDR3 sequence is 11 residues long. The ends were cut back, 2 bases at V and 6 bases at J, with 5 bases in the middle. Per the germline V gene, CDR1 is SGHRS and CDR2 is YFSETQ. The CDR3 protein is CASSFGPEAFF. In DNA form, the CDR3 reads TGCGCCAGCAGCTTCGGTCCTGAAGCTTTCTTT.

The chain couples TRBV10-3 to TRBJ2-1, with 11 nucleotides matching TRBD2. The ends lost 10 bases at V and 10 bases at J; junction bases unmatched: 15. Germline CDR1 reads ENHRY; CDR2 reads SYGVKD. The CDR3 is 15 amino acids. DNA of the CDR3: TGTGCCACTTCCGGACTAGCGGGTCTCCCGCAGGAGCAGTTCTTC. Translation: CATSGLAGLPQEQFF.

The J gene is TRBJ1-6, the V gene TRBV2; a weak D match, TRBD1 (5 bases). The V gene's germline CDR1 is SNHLY and CDR2 FYNNEI. The CDR3 runs to 12 residues. V dropped 2 bases and J dropped 9 bases, with 5 bases sitting between them. CDR3 sequence (DNA): TGTGCCAGCAGTGAAAGGGGTTCACCCCTCCACTTT. It translates to CASSERGSPLHF.

The gene calls are TRBV29-1 and TRBJ1-2, with D perhaps TRBD1 (5 bases). CDR3 size: 13 residues. Trimming pared 6 bases from V and 1 base from J, leaving 12 bases between. The germline gives CDR1 SQVTM, CDR2 ANQGSEA. CDR3 coding DNA: TGCAGCGTGGCTGTAGGGGTTAACTATGGCTACACCTTC. It translates to CSVAVGVNYGYTF. The full variable domain, its missing parts supplied by reference TRBV29-1 and TRBJ1-2, is SAVISQKPSRDICQRGTSLTIQCQVDSQVTMMFWYRQQPGQSLTLIATANQGSEATYESGFVIDKFPISRPNLTFSTLTVSNMSPEDSSIYLCSVAVGVNYGYTFGSGTRLTVV.

The chain joins TRBV7-3 to TRBJ2-1; 7 bases are a match to TRBD1. V was pared by 1 base and J by 6 bases, with 3 bases of the junction left unmatched. Germline assignment: CDR1 SGHTA and CDR2 FQGTGA. The CDR3 spans 14 residues. The CDR3 loop is CASSLIAGGNEQFF. The CDR3 DNA is TGTGCCAGCAGCTTAATCGCAGGGGGCAATGAGCAGTTCTTC.

The sample holds a few counts of this clone. The chain carries TRBV7-7 and TRBJ2-2; TRBD1 matches 8 bases. Germline V gene data show CDR1 as SSHAT and CDR2 as FNYEAQ (reference sequence). Trimming at V came to 1 base and at J to 11 bases, leaving 9 bases not matched to a gene. The length of the CDR3 is 15 residues. CDR3 residues: CASSLEGVGQEELFF. CDR3 coding DNA: TGTGCCAGCAGCTTAGAGGGAGTGGGACAGGAAGAGCTGTTTTTT.

The V and J genes are TRBV7-9 and TRBJ2-5; D gene uncertain. V was trimmed by 2 bases and J by 5 bases, leaving 12 bases between them. Germline CDR1 and CDR2: SEHNR and FQNEAQ (reference sequence). The CDR3 consists of 14 residues. CDR3 sequence: CASSLTASWETQYF. The CDR3 DNA follows: TGTGCCAGCAGCTTAACTGCGTCGTGGGAGACCCAGTACTTC.

J is TRBJ2-5 and V is TRBV20-1; a weak D match, TRBD1 (5 bases). V was shortened by 7 bases and J by 5 bases, with 11 bases between the two germline ends. Germline CDR1 DFQATT, CDR2 SNEGSKA (reference sequence). The CDR3 is made up of 11 amino acids. The CDR3 reads CSVGVGETQYF. The CDR3 DNA reads TGCAGTGTAGGGGTGGGGGAGACCCAGTACTTC.